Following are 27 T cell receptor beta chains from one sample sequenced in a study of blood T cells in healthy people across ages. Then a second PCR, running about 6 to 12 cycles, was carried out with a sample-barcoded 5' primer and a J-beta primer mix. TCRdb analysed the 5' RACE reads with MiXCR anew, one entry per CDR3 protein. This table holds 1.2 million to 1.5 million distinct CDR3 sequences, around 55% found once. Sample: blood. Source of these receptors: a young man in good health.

Here the CDR3 DNA reads TGCAGTGCTGGCAGGCGGATCGAGACCCAGTACTTC. It yields the protein CSAGRRIETQYF. V is TRBV20-1 and J is TRBJ2-5; D is undetermined. In germline, CDR1 is DFQATT, CDR2 SNEGSKA (reference sequence). The CDR3 consists of 12 residues. V lost 5 bases and J lost 5, with 12 bases in between.

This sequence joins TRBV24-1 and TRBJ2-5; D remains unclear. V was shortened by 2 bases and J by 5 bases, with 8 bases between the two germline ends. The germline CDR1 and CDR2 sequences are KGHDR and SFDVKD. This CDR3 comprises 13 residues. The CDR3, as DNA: TGTGCCACCAGTGATTCCCAGCTTGAGACCCAGTACTTC. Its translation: CATSDSQLETQYF.

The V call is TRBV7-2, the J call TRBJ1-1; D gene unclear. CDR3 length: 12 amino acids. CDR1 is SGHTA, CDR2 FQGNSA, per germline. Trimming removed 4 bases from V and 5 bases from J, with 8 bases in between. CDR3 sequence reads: CASSSMATEAFF. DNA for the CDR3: TGTGCCAGCAGCTCGATGGCTACTGAAGCTTTCTTT.

The CDR3 here is CASSIGSSGQFF. CDR3 sequence (DNA): TGTGCCAGCAGCATAGGAAGTAGTGGGCAGTTCTTC. The chain couples TRBV3-1 to TRBJ2-1; D call uncertain. This CDR3 has 12 amino acids. Trimming cost V 5 bases and J 12 bases, with 14 bases left between them. Germline lookup yields CDR1 LGHDT and CDR2 YNNKEL (reference sequence).

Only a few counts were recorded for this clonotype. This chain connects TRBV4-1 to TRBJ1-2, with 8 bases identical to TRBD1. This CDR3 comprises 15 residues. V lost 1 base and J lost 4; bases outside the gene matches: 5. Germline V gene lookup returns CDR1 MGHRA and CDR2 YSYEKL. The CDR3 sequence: CASSQGRTGIYGYTF. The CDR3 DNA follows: TGCGCCAGCAGCCAAGGCCGGACAGGGATCTATGGCTACACCTTC.

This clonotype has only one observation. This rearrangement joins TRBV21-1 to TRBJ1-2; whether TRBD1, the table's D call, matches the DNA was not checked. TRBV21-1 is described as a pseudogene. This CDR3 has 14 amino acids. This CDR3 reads CASSFDRVVGGYTF. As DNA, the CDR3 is TGTGCCAGCAGCTTCGACAGGGTGGTCGGTGGCTACACCTTC.

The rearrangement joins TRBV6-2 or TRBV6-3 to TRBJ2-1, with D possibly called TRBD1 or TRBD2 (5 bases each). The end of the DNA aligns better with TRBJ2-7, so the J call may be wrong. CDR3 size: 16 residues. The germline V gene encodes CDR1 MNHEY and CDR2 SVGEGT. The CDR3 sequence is CASSYRAGTLYNEQYF. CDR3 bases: TGTGCCAGCAGTTATAGGGCCGGGACCCTCTACAATGAGCAGTACTTC.

The CDR3 DNA reads TGTGCCACCAGCAGCGCCACCTACGAGCAGTACTTC. It specifies CATSSATYEQYF. V is TRBV15 and J is TRBJ2-7; D is unresolved. This CDR3 has 12 amino acids. Germline CDR1 LNHNV, CDR2 YYDKDF (reference sequence). V lost 3 bases to trimming and J lost 2 bases, with 5 bases between them.

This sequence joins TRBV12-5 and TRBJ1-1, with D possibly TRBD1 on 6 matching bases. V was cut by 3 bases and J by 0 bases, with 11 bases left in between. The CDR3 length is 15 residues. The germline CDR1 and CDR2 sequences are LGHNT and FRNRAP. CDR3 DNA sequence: TGTGCTAGTGGTTTTGGGACATCCATGAACACTGAAGCTTTCTTT. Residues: CASGFGTSMNTEAFF.

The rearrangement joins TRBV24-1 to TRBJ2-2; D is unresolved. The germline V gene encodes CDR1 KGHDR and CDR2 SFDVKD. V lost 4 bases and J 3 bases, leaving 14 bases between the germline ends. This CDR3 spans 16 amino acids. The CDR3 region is CATSEGRPIHTGELFF. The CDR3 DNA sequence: TGTGCCACCAGTGAGGGTAGACCGATACACACCGGGGAGCTGTTTTTT.

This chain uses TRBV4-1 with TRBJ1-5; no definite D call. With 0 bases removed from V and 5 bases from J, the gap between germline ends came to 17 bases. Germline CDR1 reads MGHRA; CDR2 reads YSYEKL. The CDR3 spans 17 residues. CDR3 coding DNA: TGCGCCAGCAGCCAAGATCTAAGCATCGTGGAGTATCAGCCCCAGCATTTT. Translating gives CASSQDLSIVEYQPQHF.

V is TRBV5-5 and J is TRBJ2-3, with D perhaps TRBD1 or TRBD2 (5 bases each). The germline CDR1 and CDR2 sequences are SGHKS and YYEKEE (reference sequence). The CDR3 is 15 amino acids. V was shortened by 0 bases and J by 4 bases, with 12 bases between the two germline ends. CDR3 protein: CASSLGDPRADTQYF. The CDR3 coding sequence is TGTGCCAGCAGCTTGGGGGACCCCCGGGCAGATACGCAGTATTTT. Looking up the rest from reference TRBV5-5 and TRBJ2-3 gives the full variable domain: DAGVTQSPTHLIKTRGQQVTLRCSPISGHKSVSWYQQVLGQGPQFIFQYYEKEERGRGNFPDRFSARQFPNYSSELNVNALLLGDSALYLCASSLGDPRADTQYFGPGTRLTVL.

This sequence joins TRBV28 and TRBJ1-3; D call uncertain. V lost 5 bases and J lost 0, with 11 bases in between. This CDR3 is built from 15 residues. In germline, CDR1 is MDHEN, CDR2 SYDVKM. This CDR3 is CASSPYSSSGNTIYF. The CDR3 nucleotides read TGTGCCAGCAGTCCTTACAGCTCCTCTGGAAACACCATATATTTT.

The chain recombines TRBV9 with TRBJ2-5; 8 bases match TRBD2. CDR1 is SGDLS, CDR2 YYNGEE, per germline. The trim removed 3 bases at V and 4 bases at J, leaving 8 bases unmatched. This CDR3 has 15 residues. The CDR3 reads CASSGGGLVTETQYF. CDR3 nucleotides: TGTGCCAGCAGCGGAGGGGGACTAGTAACAGAGACCCAGTACTTC.

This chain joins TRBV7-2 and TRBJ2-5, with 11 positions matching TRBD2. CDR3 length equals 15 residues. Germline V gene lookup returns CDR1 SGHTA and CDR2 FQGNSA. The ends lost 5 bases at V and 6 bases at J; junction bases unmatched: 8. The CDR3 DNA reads TGTGCCAGCAGCGCAGTAGCGGGGGGGCCAAAGACCCAGTACTTC. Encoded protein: CASSAVAGGPKTQYF.

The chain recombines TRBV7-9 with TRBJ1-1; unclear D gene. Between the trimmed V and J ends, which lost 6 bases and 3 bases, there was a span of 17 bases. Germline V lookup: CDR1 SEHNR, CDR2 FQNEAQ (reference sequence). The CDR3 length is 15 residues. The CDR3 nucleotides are TGTGCCAGCAGGGGAGCCAAGCCTGGTTACACTGAAGCTTTCTTT. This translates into CASRGAKPGYTEAFF.

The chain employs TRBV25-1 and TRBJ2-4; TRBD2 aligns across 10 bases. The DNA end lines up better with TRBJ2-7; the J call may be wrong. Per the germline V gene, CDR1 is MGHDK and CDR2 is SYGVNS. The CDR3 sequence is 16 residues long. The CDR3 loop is CASSDPRAGGPLEQYF. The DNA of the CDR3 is TGTGCCAGCAGTGATCCACGAGCGGGAGGGCCACTCGAGCAGTACTTC.

Written as DNA, the CDR3 is TGTGCCAGCAGCTTCCGGATAGATGGCTACACCTTC. It yields the protein CASSFRIDGYTF. The J gene is TRBJ1-2, the V gene TRBV13; D not resolved. The length of the CDR3 is 12 residues. Germline assignment: CDR1 PRHDT and CDR2 FYEKMQ (reference sequence). The V end was cut by 3 bases, the J end by 6 bases, with 8 bases between.

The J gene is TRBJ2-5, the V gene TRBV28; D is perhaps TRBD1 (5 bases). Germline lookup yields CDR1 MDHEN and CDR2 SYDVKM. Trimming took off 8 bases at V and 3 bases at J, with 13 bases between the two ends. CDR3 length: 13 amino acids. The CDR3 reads CASSDRPEETQYF. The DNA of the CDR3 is TGTGCCAGCTCCGACAGACCAGAAGAGACCCAGTACTTC.

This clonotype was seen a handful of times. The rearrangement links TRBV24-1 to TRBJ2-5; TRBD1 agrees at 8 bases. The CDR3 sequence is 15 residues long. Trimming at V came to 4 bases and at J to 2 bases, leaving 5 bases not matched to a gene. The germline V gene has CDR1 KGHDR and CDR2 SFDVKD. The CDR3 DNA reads TGTGCCACCAGTGACTCCGGGACAGGTCAAGAGACCCAGTACTTC. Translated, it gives CATSDSGTGQETQYF.

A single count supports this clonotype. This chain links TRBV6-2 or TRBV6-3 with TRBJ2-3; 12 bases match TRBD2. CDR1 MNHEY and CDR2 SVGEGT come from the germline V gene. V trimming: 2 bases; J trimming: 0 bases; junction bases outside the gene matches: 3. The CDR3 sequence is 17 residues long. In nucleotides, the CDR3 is TGTGCCAGCAGTTACCGACTAGCGGGGGCTAGCACAGATACGCAGTATTTT. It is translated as CASSYRLAGASTDTQYF.

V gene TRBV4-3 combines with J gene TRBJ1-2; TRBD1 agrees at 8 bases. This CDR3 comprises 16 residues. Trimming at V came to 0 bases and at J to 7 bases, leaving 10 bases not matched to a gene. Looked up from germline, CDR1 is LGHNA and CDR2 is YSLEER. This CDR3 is CASSQDMQGAFRGYTF. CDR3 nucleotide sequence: TGCGCCAGCAGCCAAGATATGCAGGGGGCGTTTCGTGGCTACACCTTC.

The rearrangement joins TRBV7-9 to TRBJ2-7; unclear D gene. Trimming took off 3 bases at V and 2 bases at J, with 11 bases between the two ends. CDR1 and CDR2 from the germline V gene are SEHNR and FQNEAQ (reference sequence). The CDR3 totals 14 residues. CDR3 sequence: CASSLGSSPYEQYF. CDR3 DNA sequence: TGTGCCAGCAGCTTGGGGTCTTCCCCCTACGAGCAGTACTTC. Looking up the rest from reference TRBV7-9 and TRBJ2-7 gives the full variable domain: DTGVSQNPRHKITKRGQNVTFRCDPISEHNRLYWYRQTLGQGPEFLTYFQNEAQLEKSRLLSDRFSAERPKGSFSTLEIQRTEQGDSAMYLCASSLGSSPYEQYFGPGTRLTVT.

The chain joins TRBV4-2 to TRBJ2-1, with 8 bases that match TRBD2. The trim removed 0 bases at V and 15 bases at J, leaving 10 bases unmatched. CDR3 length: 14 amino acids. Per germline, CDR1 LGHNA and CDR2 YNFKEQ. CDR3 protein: CASSQDAAMAGGFF. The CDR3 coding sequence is TGTGCCAGCAGCCAAGATGCGGCGATGGCGGGAGGGTTCTTC.

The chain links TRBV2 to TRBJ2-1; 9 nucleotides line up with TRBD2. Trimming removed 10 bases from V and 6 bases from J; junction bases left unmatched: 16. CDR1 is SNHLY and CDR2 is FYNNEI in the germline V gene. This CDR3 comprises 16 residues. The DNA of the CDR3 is TGTGCCACTTCCTTACTCGGGCCTAGCGGGGCCAATGAGCAGTTCTTC. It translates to CATSLLGPSGANEQFF.

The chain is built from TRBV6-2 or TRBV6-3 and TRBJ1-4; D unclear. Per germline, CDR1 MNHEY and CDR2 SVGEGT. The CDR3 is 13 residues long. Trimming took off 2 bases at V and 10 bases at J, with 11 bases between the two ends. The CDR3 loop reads CASSYATQAKLFF. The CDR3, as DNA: TGTGCCAGCAGTTACGCGACGCAGGCAAAACTGTTTTTT.

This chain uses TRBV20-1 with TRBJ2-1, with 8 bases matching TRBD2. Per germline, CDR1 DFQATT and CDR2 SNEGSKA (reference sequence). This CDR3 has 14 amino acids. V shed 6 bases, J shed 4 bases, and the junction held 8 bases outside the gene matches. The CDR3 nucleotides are TGCAGTGCCTATAGCGGGAACGGGTACAATGAGCAGTTCTTC. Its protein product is CSAYSGNGYNEQFF.